A single sample gave rise to the 23 T cell receptor beta chains below, sequenced in a study of blood T cells in healthy people across ages. Alongside a J-beta primer mix, a sample-barcoded 5' primer served in a second PCR lasting about 7 to 12 cycles. TCRdb analysed the 5' RACE reads with MiXCR anew, one entry per CDR3 protein. The sample consists of about 1.6 million distinct CDR3 sequences, 34% of them appearing once. The sample consisted of blood. These TCRs come from a woman aged 25 to 45 in good health.

The rearrangement links TRBV7-9 to TRBJ2-3; D might be TRBD1 or TRBD2, each matching 5 bases. The CDR3 extends over 15 amino acids. V was shortened by 5 bases and J by 2 bases, with 14 bases between the two germline ends. The germline gives CDR1 SEHNR, CDR2 FQNEAQ (reference sequence). DNA of the CDR3: TGTGCCAGCAGCCGGGGCCACGGGACCACAGATACGCAGTATTTT. It yields the protein CASSRGHGTTDTQYF.

The chain combines TRBV4-2 with TRBJ2-5; TRBD2 aligns across 12 bases. Trimming cost V 4 bases and J 5 bases; bases outside gene matches: 11. The CDR3 is 17 residues long. Per the germline V gene, CDR1 is LGHNA and CDR2 is YNFKEQ. CDR3 residues: CASSPTSSGGASETQYF. Here the CDR3 DNA reads TGTGCCAGCAGCCCCACGTCTAGCGGGGGGGCTTCGGAGACCCAGTACTTC.

A few counts support this clonotype. J is TRBJ1-1 and V is TRBV27, with unresolved D. The CDR3 totals 14 residues. Germline CDR1 MNHEY, CDR2 SMNVEV (reference sequence). Trimming left V 9 bases short and J 1 base short, with 15 bases between. The CDR3 bases are TGTGCCAGTTTCGAGGCGGGAAGGAACACTGAAGCTTTCTTT. Translating gives CASFEAGRNTEAFF.

J is TRBJ1-1 and V is TRBV4-1; D is unresolved. This CDR3 is 15 amino acids long. Germline-derived CDR1 and CDR2 are MGHRA and YSYEKL. Trimming took off 4 bases at V and 6 bases at J, with 18 bases between the two ends. In nucleotides, the CDR3 is TGCGCCAGCAGCCCCTCCTGGGGTACGAGGCCTGAAGCTTTCTTT. It yields the protein CASSPSWGTRPEAFF.

This clonotype was found many times. The gene calls are TRBV11-2 and TRBJ1-5, with D unresolved. In germline, CDR1 is SGHAT, CDR2 FQNNGV. CDR3 length: 16 residues. V dropped 5 bases and J dropped 6 bases, with 20 bases sitting between them. The CDR3 sequence: CASSPGIPRPGQPQHF. The CDR3 DNA sequence: TGTGCCAGCAGCCCGGGGATACCTAGGCCCGGTCAGCCCCAGCATTTT.

The V and J genes are TRBV27 and TRBJ2-3; D ambiguous. Trimming took 2 bases from V and 2 from J, leaving 14 bases between them. CDR3 length: 16 amino acids. Germline-derived CDR1 and CDR2 are MNHEY and SMNVEV (reference sequence). CDR3 sequence reads: CASSLSFDTSTDTQYF. The CDR3 DNA follows: TGTGCCAGCAGTTTAAGTTTTGACACCTCCACAGATACGCAGTATTTT.

The V and J genes are TRBV20-1 and TRBJ2-5; TRBD1 matches 11 bases. Germline trimming cut 2 bases from V and 3 bases from J; bases unmatched to any gene: 5. The CDR3 length is 15 residues. CDR1 and CDR2 from the germline V gene are DFQATT and SNEGSKA (reference sequence). CDR3 loop: CSARPGTGGEETQYF. CDR3 nucleotide sequence: TGCAGTGCTAGACCCGGGACAGGGGGAGAAGAGACCCAGTACTTC.

This clonotype was detected only a few times. The V call is TRBV20-1, the J call TRBJ2-5; D might be TRBD1 (5 bases). V dropped 3 bases and J dropped 3 bases, with 5 bases sitting between them. The germline gives CDR1 DFQATT, CDR2 SNEGSKA (reference sequence). The CDR3 loop spans 11 amino acids. In DNA form, the CDR3 reads TGCAGTGCTAGGACAGAAGAGACCCAGTACTTC. Amino acids: CSARTEETQYF.

Many counts were recorded for this clonotype. The chain uses TRBV20-1 and TRBJ2-3; D is possibly TRBD1 or TRBD2 (5 bases each). In germline, CDR1 is DFQATT, CDR2 SNEGSKA (reference sequence). The CDR3 length is 15 residues. The V end lost 0 bases, the J end lost 4 bases, and 14 bases lay between the germline ends. The CDR3 DNA is TGCAGTGCTAGAGATCTTCAGGGAGTCCCAGATACGCAGTATTTT. Encoded protein: CSARDLQGVPDTQYF.

This clonotype occurred once. This rearrangement joins TRBV30 to TRBJ2-7, with D possibly matching TRBD1 (5 bases). CDR1 GTSNPN and CDR2 SVGIG come from the germline V gene (reference sequence). Trimming removed 0 bases at V and 3 bases at J, with 9 bases between. This CDR3 is built from 13 residues. CDR3 nucleotide sequence: TGTGCCTGGAGTGTTCAGGGAAACTACGAGCAGTACTTC. It translates to CAWSVQGNYEQYF.

This clonotype turned up a few times. This chain connects TRBV29-1 to TRBJ1-2; TRBD1 aligns across 10 bases. The CDR3 consists of 13 residues. The germline gives CDR1 SQVTM, CDR2 ANQGSEA. With 3 bases clipped from V and 7 bases from J, the junction kept 5 bases outside the gene matches. CDR3 coding DNA: TGCAGCGTTGATAGGACAGGGGGTCGTGGCTACACCTTC. Translated, it gives CSVDRTGGRGYTF.

In this sample, this clonotype turned up a few times. The V and J genes are TRBV13 and TRBJ1-2; TRBD1 matches 9 bases. CDR1 is PRHDT and CDR2 is FYEKMQ in the germline V gene (reference sequence). The CDR3 totals 14 residues. V shed 5 bases, J shed 4 bases, and the junction held 5 bases outside the gene matches. The DNA of the CDR3 is TGTGCCAGCAGCACCCGACAGGGGGGCTATGGCTACACCTTC. Protein sequence: CASSTRQGGYGYTF.

The gene calls are TRBV20-1 and TRBJ2-1; a weak D match, TRBD2 (5 bases). Trimming shortened V by 1 base and J by 2 bases, and 15 bases separated the two germline ends. Germline CDR1 and CDR2: DFQATT and SNEGSKA (reference sequence). This CDR3 has 16 residues. CDR3 nucleotides: TGCAGTGCTAGAGTGGGCCTACTAGTGGCCTACAATGAGCAGTTCTTC. As protein: CSARVGLLVAYNEQFF.

The genes are TRBV24-1 and TRBJ2-1; the D gene is possibly TRBD1 (6 bases). CDR3 length equals 16 residues. The ends were cut back, 5 bases at V and 10 bases at J, with 23 bases in the middle. Germline values: CDR1 KGHDR, CDR2 SFDVKD. The CDR3 here is CATSATGTRKANEQFF. The CDR3 DNA sequence: TGTGCCACCAGTGCGACGGGGACACGGAAGGCGAACGAGCAGTTCTTC.

This chain links TRBV7-9 with TRBJ2-7; the D gene is possibly TRBD1 (6 bases). Between the trimmed V and J ends, which lost 5 bases and 1 base, there was a span of 21 bases. The length of the CDR3 is 17 residues. Germline V gives CDR1 SEHNR, CDR2 FQNEAQ (reference sequence). In nucleotides, the CDR3 is TGTGCCAGCAGCCCACTCACCCCAGGGGCCCATTCCTACGAGCAGTACTTC. It is translated as CASSPLTPGAHSYEQYF.

Concerning this clonotype: The junction does not match germline at one end; this may be a read error. This chain links TRBV6-1 with TRBJ2-7, with 8 bases aligning to TRBD1. The germline V gene encodes CDR1 MNHNS and CDR2 SASEGT. This CDR3 has 15 amino acids. The CDR3: CANSDATGAGYEQYF. In DNA, the CDR3 is TGTGCCAACAGTGACGCGACAGGGGCCGGCTACGAGCAGTACTTC.

This clonotype was detected once. At one boundary the junction diverges from the germline segment, which might be a read error. The rearrangement joins TRBV9 to TRBJ2-7; D unresolved. This CDR3 has 15 residues. From germline, CDR1 is SGDLS and CDR2 YYNGEE. CDR3 DNA sequence: TGTGCCAGCAGCGTAGACCCACTGGGGTCCTACGGGCAGTACTTC. Translation gives CASSVDPLGSYGQYF.

The rearrangement links TRBV5-1 to TRBJ2-7; 9 nucleotides align to TRBD2. The CDR3 has 16 residues. Looked up from germline, CDR1 is SGHRS and CDR2 is YFSETQ. The ends lost 3 bases at V and 4 bases at J; junction bases unmatched: 11. Written as DNA, the CDR3 is TGCGCCAGCAGCTCCCTGGCGGGAGGGCCCGTTTACGAGCAGTACTTC. This encodes CASSSLAGGPVYEQYF.

On this clonotype: A much larger clone differs by one base, so this may be a read error. The J gene is TRBJ2-7, the V gene TRBV29-1; D is undetermined. This CDR3 spans 12 amino acids. Trimming removed 8 bases at V and 0 bases at J, with 11 bases between. Germline CDR1 reads SQVTM; CDR2 reads ANQGSEA. CDR3 bases: TGCAGCAGGACGTGGGACTCCTACGAGCAGTACTTC. This sequence encodes CSRTWDSYEQYF.

This chain links TRBV6-5 with TRBJ2-3; TRBD1 agrees at 7 bases. The V segment lost 6 bases and the J segment 8 bases; nucleotides outside the gene matches: 14. Germline CDR1 MNHEY, CDR2 SVGAGI. The CDR3 extends over 15 amino acids. The CDR3 is CASSLRQGAAGTQYF. DNA of the CDR3: TGTGCCAGCAGCCTCCGACAGGGTGCGGCAGGTACGCAGTATTTT.

At least ten counts were recorded for this clonotype. The J gene is TRBJ2-7, the V gene TRBV4-1; 9 nucleotides agree with TRBD1. Per germline, CDR1 MGHRA and CDR2 YSYEKL. V gave up 1 base and J gave up 2 bases; unmatched junction bases: 9. The CDR3 is 17 amino acids. DNA for the CDR3: TGCGCCAGCAGCCAAGTCACCGGGACAGGGACGACCTACGAGCAGTACTTC. Amino acid sequence: CASSQVTGTGTTYEQYF.

The chain employs TRBV2 and TRBJ1-1; 7 nucleotides align to TRBD1. The germline V gene encodes CDR1 SNHLY and CDR2 FYNNEI. Trimming removed 7 bases from V and 6 bases from J; junction bases left unmatched: 17. This CDR3 comprises 16 residues. The CDR3 sequence: CASKSIDRAGLSEAFF. The CDR3 DNA reads as TGTGCCAGCAAGTCGATCGACAGGGCGGGTCTCTCTGAAGCTTTCTTT.

This chain uses TRBV20-1 with TRBJ2-3, with TRBD2 matching over 7 bases. The CDR3 length is 14 residues. The junction had 6 bases not matched to a gene; V was cut back by 4 bases and J by 2 bases. Per the germline V gene, CDR1 is DFQATT and CDR2 is SNEGSKA (reference sequence). The CDR3 coding sequence is TGCAGTGCTAACCCGCGGGAGCTCACAGATACGCAGTATTTT. Translated: CSANPRELTDTQYF.